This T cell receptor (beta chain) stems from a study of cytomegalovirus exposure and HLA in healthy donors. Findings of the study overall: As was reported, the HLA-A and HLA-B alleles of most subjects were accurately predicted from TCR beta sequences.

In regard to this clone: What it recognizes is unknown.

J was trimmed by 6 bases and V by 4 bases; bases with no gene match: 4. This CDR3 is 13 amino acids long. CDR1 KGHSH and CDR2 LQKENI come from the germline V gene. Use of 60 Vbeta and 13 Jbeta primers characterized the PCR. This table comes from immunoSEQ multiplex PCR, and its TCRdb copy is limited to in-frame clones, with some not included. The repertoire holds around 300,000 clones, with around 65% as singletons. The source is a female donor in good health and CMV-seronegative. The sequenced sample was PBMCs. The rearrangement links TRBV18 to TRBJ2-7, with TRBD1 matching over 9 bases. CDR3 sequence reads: CASSLGTGFEQYF. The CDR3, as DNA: TGTGCCAGCTCACTAGGGACAGGGTTCGAGCAGTACTTC.